This T cell receptor (beta chain) was profiled in a study of blood T cell repertoires in COVID-19. Study-wide background: Nucleic acid was either cDNA or gDNA, and it came from T cells, B-cell-depleted T cells, or PBMCs.

Clones were sequenced by immunoSEQ multiplex PCR, and TCRdb holds only the in-frame ones, with some missing. The table lists under 3,500 clones, 93% of them singletons, with around 1.6% in the top ten. After removal of 5 bases from V and 3 bases from J, the junction contained 4 bases not matched to a gene. CDR1 is SGHVS, CDR2 FQNEAQ, per germline. This CDR3 has 15 residues. Sequencing used peripheral blood. The clonotype was recovered from a human donor in a cohort sampled during active COVID-19. J is TRBJ2-1 and V is TRBV7-8; 10 nucleotides align to TRBD1. In DNA, the CDR3 is TGTGCCAGCAGCCCGGGACAGGGGAACTACAATGAGCAGTTCTTC. Translated: CASSPGQGNYNEQFF.